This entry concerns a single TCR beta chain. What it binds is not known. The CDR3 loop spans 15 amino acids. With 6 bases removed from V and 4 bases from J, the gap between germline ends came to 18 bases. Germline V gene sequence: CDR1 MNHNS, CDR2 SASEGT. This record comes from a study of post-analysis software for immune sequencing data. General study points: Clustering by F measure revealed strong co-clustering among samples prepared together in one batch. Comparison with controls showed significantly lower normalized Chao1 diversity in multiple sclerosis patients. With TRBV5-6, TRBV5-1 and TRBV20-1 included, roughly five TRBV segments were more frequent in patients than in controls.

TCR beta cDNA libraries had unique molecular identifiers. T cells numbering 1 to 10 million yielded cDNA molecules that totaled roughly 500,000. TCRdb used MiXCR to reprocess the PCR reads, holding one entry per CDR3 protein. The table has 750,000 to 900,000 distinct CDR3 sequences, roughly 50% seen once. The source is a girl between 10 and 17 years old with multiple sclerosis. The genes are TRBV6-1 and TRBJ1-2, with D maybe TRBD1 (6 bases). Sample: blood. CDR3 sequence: CASRDFLQGSYGYTF. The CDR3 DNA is TGTGCCAGCAGGGATTTCCTACAGGGCAGCTATGGCTACACCTTC.